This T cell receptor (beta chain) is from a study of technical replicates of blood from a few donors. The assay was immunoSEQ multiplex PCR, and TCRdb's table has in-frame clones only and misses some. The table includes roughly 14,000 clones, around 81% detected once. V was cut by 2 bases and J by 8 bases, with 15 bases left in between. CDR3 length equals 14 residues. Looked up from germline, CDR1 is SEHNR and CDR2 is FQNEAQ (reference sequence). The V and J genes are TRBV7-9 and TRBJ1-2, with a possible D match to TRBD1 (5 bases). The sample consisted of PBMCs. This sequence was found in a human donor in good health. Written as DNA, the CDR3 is TGTGCCAGCAGCTTATCAACGGGCGGGGGAGGCTACACCTTC. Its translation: CASSLSTGGGGYTF.